The clone carrying this T cell receptor (beta chain) was seen a few times. This entry is derived from a study of identical twins. Unique molecular identifiers were present on the cDNA, which also gained a universal primer site by template switching. TCRdb called the 5' RACE reads again in MiXCR, with one record for every CDR3 protein. The table includes hundreds of thousands of distinct CDR3 sequences, over 5% detected once. Germline loops: CDR1 SEHNR, CDR2 FQNEAQ (reference sequence). The trim removed 6 bases at V and 5 bases at J, leaving 9 bases unmatched. This CDR3 contains 16 residues. V gene TRBV7-9 combines with J gene TRBJ2-7; 14 bases are shared with TRBD2. The sequence was obtained from a man aged 18-30 years in good health. Specimen: naive T cells sorted from blood. DNA for the CDR3: TGTGCCAGCAGACCCGGGACTAGCGGGAGTTGGGACGAGCAGTACGTC. Its translation: CASRPGTSGSWDEQYV.